The clone carrying this T cell receptor (beta chain) was picked up many times. TCRdb re-derived calls from the RACE reads in MiXCR, one entry per CDR3 protein. Of around 100,000 distinct CDR3 sequences in the sample, less than 14% were seen once. Germline V gene lookup returns CDR1 SQVTM and CDR2 ANQGSEA. V lost 6 bases, J lost 4 bases, and 11 bases stayed unmatched. This CDR3 comprises 15 residues. This specimen comes from a study of human T cells and chemical hapten exposure. Study-wide context: Minor pooled library volume differences mainly drove per-sample TCR yield variation.

Time point specified: pre-sensitization, week 0. The treatment here: therapeutic diphenylcyclopropenone sensitization with weekly scalp DPC. The genes are TRBV29-1 and TRBJ2-7, with 11 bases identical to TRBD1. The input for sequencing was whole blood, taken in connection with sensitization to the hapten diphenylcyclopropenone (DPC). This TCR was recovered from a woman aged 60-70 years with alopecia areata. Some clones in this sample may be carry-over from other donors' samples. CDR3 coding DNA: TGCAGCGTACGACGACCGGGACAGGGGGGATACGAGCAGTACTTC. It specifies CSVRRPGQGGYEQYF.